The present T cell receptor (beta chain) was sequenced within a study of tumor-infiltrating lymphocytes in primary liver carcinoma. About the study: Between 4.2 and 10 cm across, the tumors were all of stage T1-T3 N0M0. Study-wide results and limits: Tumors and blood were compared for top-250-clone fraction, and tumors had the significantly higher value (p = 0.039). Relative to tumor region pairs, the tumor-adjacent and tumor-blood pairs showed overlap that was lower.

Unsorted whole blood supplied the RNA, and germline DNA was extracted too. No treatment had been given to the patients, who were chronically infected with HBV. Priming with a constant-region primer yielded TCR beta cDNA from about 500 ng total RNA. What produced the TCR beta libraries was three nested multiplex PCR rounds using slightly modified ARM-PCR. TRBV1-TRBV30 forward and Cbeta reverse primers drove the first two roughly 10-cycle rounds. TCRdb re-analysed the multiplex PCR reads in MiXCR, keeping a single row per CDR3 protein. The sample includes fewer than 350,000 distinct CDR3 sequences, over 55% of them seen just once. Trimming removed 7 bases at V and 10 bases at J, with 12 bases between. CDR1 and CDR2 (germline): SGHNT, YYREEE (reference sequence). The CDR3 spans 12 residues. This clonotype was found many times. Antigen unknown.

The V gene is TRBV5-4, the J gene TRBJ1-6; D ambiguous. The TCR comes from a man aged 35 to 55 with primary liver carcinoma and hepatitis B virus infection. Sequenced input: peripheral blood. CDR3 in DNA: TGTGCCAGCTGTTTAGAGGAATCACCCCTCCACTTT. Amino acid sequence: CASCLEESPLHF.